A selection of T cell receptor beta chains follows, all from one sample in a study of graft-versus-host responses after intestinal transplantation. Profiling relied on immunoSEQ multiplex PCR, and the TCRdb table lists in-frame clones only, not all of them. Here the sample spans 35,000 to 40,000 clones, around 90% being singletons. The sequenced sample was ileum tissue, obtained approximately 210 days after intestinal transplant. All receptors come from a human patient who received an intestinal transplant, so some T cells may come from the graft donor. CDR3s include the opening cysteine and the closing phenylalanine or tryptophan. The order of the fields is J gene, V gene, D gene, clone size, CDR3 protein, CDR3 DNA. The D gene is left open where the match is weak. The size field is filled for only some rows; it gives once, few, many or a size class.

j_gene: TRBJ2-2
v_gene: TRBV5-4
d_gene: TRBD2
abundance: NA
CDR3aa: CASSLGGGTGELFF
CDR3nt: TGTGCCAGCAGCTTGGGGGGAGGGACCGGGGAGCTGTTTTTT

j_gene: TRBJ1-5
v_gene: TRBV7-9
d_gene: NA
abundance: NA
CDR3aa: CASSGGKGEDQPQHF
CDR3nt: TGTGCCAGCAGCGGCGGGAAGGGTGAGGATCAGCCCCAGCATTTT

j_gene: TRBJ2-1
v_gene: TRBV19
d_gene: TRBD2
abundance: NA
CDR3aa: CASSIGGASGRRNEQFF
CDR3nt: TGTGCCAGTAGTATTGGGGGGGCTAGCGGGAGACGAAATGAGCAGTTCTTC

j_gene: TRBJ1-6
v_gene: TRBV10-3
d_gene: TRBD1
abundance: NA
CDR3aa: CAIKGTGKNSPLHF
CDR3nt: TGTGCCATCAAGGGGACAGGGAAGAATTCACCCCTCCACTTT

j_gene: TRBJ2-3
v_gene: TRBV2
d_gene: NA
abundance: few
CDR3aa: CASSVSWRDTQYF
CDR3nt: TGTGCCAGCAGTGTAAGTTGGCGGGATACGCAGTATTTT

j_gene: TRBJ2-7
v_gene: TRBV28
d_gene: NA
abundance: NA
CDR3aa: CASSFVRRGYEQYF
CDR3nt: TGTGCCAGCAGTTTCGTGCGGAGAGGCTACGAGCAGTACTTC

j_gene: TRBJ2-2
v_gene: TRBV7-3
d_gene: NA
abundance: NA
CDR3aa: CASSPNGATNTGELFF
CDR3nt: TGTGCCAGCAGCCCCAACGGAGCGACGAACACCGGGGAGCTGTTTTTT

j_gene: TRBJ1-1
v_gene: TRBV28
d_gene: NA
abundance: NA
CDR3aa: CASSLHWTQTNTEAFF
CDR3nt: TGTGCCAGCAGTTTACATTGGACACAGACGAACACTGAAGCTTTCTTT

j_gene: TRBJ1-1
v_gene: TRBV29-1
d_gene: NA
abundance: NA
CDR3aa: CSGENGWTEAFF
CDR3nt: TGCAGCGGTGAGAATGGGTGGACAGAAGCTTTCTTT

j_gene: TRBJ2-7
v_gene: TRBV18
d_gene: NA
abundance: NA
CDR3aa: CASSPREGESYEQYF
CDR3nt: TGTGCCAGCTCACCACGGGAAGGGGAAAGCTACGAGCAGTACTTC

j_gene: TRBJ2-1
v_gene: TRBV7-6
d_gene: TRBD2
abundance: NA
CDR3aa: CASSLNDARRTSGSIEQFF
CDR3nt: TGTGCCAGCAGCTTAAACGACGCCAGGCGAACTAGCGGGAGTATTGAGCAGTTCTTC

j_gene: TRBJ1-1
v_gene: TRBV5-1
d_gene: NA
abundance: NA
CDR3aa: CASSFDRPNTEAFF
CDR3nt: TGCGCCAGCAGCTTTGACAGGCCGAACACTGAAGCTTTCTTT

j_gene: TRBJ2-7
v_gene: TRBV5-4
d_gene: TRBD2
abundance: NA
CDR3aa: CASSLWGGSYEQYF
CDR3nt: TGTGCCAGCAGCTTGTGGGGAGGGAGCTACGAGCAGTACTTC

j_gene: TRBJ2-5
v_gene: TRBV6-1
d_gene: NA
abundance: NA
CDR3aa: CASSDRARQETQYF
CDR3nt: TGTGCCAGCAGTGATAGGGCTAGACAAGAGACCCAGTACTTC

j_gene: TRBJ1-1
v_gene: TRBV7-9
d_gene: TRBD1
abundance: NA
CDR3aa: CASSLVWDSAGAEAFF
CDR3nt: TGTGCCAGCAGCTTAGTGTGGGACAGCGCGGGGGCTGAAGCTTTCTTT

j_gene: TRBJ2-5
v_gene: TRBV2
d_gene: NA
abundance: NA
CDR3aa: CASRPQVQETQYF
CDR3nt: TGTGCCAGCAGACCACAGGTTCAAGAGACCCAGTACTTC

j_gene: TRBJ2-2
v_gene: TRBV10-3
d_gene: TRBD2
abundance: NA
CDR3aa: CAISDGLAGTGELFF
CDR3nt: TGTGCCATCAGTGACGGACTAGCGGGAACCGGGGAGCTGTTTTTT

j_gene: TRBJ2-3
v_gene: TRBV10-3
d_gene: NA
abundance: NA
CDR3aa: CAIMAADTQYF
CDR3nt: TGTGCCATCATGGCAGCGGATACGCAGTATTTT

j_gene: TRBJ2-7
v_gene: TRBV27
d_gene: TRBD2
abundance: NA
CDR3aa: CASSRTSGYEQYF
CDR3nt: TGTGCCAGCAGCAGGACTAGCGGCTACGAGCAGTACTTC

j_gene: TRBJ2-3
v_gene: TRBV5-3
d_gene: NA
abundance: once
CDR3aa: CARSLRDGSSTDTQYF
CDR3nt: TGTGCCAGAAGCTTGCGTGACGGGAGTAGCACAGATACGCAGTATTTT

j_gene: TRBJ1-2
v_gene: TRBV11-2
d_gene: NA
abundance: NA
CDR3aa: CASSFGQHYYGYTF
CDR3nt: TGTGCCAGCAGCTTCGGACAGCACTACTATGGCTACACCTTC

j_gene: TRBJ1-1
v_gene: TRBV27
d_gene: NA
abundance: NA
CDR3aa: CASSFGQMNTEAFF
CDR3nt: TGTGCCAGCAGTTTTGGACAGATGAACACTGAAGCTTTCTTT

j_gene: TRBJ2-2
v_gene: TRBV15
d_gene: NA
abundance: NA
CDR3aa: CATSRDLSAGELFF
CDR3nt: TGTGCCACCAGCAGAGATCTTTCAGCCGGGGAGCTGTTTTTT

j_gene: TRBJ2-1
v_gene: TRBV27
d_gene: NA
abundance: NA
CDR3aa: CASSLSRTGRVNEQFF
CDR3nt: TGTGCCAGCAGTTTATCGCGGACAGGGAGGGTAAATGAGCAGTTCTTC